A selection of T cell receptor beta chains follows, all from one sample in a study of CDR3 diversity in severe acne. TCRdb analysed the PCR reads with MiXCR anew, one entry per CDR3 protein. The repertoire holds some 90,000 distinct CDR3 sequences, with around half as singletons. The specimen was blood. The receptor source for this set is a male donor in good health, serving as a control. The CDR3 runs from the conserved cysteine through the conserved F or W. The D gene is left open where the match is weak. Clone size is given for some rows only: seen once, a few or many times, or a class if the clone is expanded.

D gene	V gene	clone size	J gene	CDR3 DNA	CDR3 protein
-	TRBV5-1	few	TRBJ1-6	TGCGCCAGCAGCTTGGACAGGGCTGACTATTCACCCCTCCACTTT	CASSLDRADYSPLHF
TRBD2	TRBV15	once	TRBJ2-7	TGTGCCACCAGCAGAGGCACTAGCGGGAACCCCTACGAGCAGTACTTC	CATSRGTSGNPYEQYF
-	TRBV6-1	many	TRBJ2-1	TGTGCCACAGAACCGGGACTCGAGTTC	CATEPGLEF
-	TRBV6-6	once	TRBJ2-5	TGTGCCAGCGTTACCTATGTTCAAGAGACCCAGTACTTC	CASVTYVQETQYF
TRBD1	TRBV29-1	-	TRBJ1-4	TGCAGCGTTGAAGACCTCCGGGACAGAAAACTGTTTTTT	CSVEDLRDRKLFF
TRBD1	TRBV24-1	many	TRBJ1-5	TGTGCCACCAGTGACGGACAGGGGCCCCTGTGGCCCCAGCATTTT	CATSDGQGPLWPQHF
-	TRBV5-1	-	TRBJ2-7	TGCGCCAGCAGCTTGGGGGGGGACACCTACGAGCAGTACTTC	CASSLGGDTYEQYF
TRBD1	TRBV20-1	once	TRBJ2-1	TGCAGTGCCAGACTCTCGGGACAGGGGGCCAATGAGCAGTTCTTC	CSARLSGQGANEQFF
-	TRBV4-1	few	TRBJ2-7	TGCGCCAGCAGCCAAGTTCACAGGGTATCGAGTGAGCAGTACTTC	CASSQVHRVSSEQYF
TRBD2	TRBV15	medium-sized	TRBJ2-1	TGTGCCACCAGCAGAGAGGATGGTCGGGTAGCGGGAGGGCCAAGCAATGAGCAGTTCTTC	CATSREDGRVAGGPSNEQFF
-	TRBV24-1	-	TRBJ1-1	TGTGCCACCAGTGATCATCGGGGGGCAGCTTTCTTT	CATSDHRGAAFF
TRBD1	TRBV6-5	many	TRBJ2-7	TGTGCCAGCAGTTACTTTAGACAGGGAGCAAGTCGACTTGACCCCTACGAGCAGTACTTC	CASSYFRQGASRLDPYEQYF